This T cell receptor (beta chain) was recovered during a study of T cell repertoires in cytomegalovirus infection. Regarding this clonotype: Its specificity is not known.

TCRdb called the reads again in MiXCR, with one record for every CDR3 protein. There are 650,000 to 900,000 distinct CDR3 sequences in the sample; approximately 32% occur only once, and roughly 14% lies in the top ten. Germline CDR1 SEHNR, CDR2 FQNEAQ (reference sequence). Trimming stripped 7 bases from V and 0 bases from J, with 15 bases between. CDR3 length equals 16 residues. The TCR sequence derives from a human donor in good health (CMV status not recorded). Some clones in this sample may be carry-over from other donors' samples. The rearrangement links TRBV7-9 to TRBJ2-2; possibly TRBD1 for D (6 bases). The sequenced sample was cultured CD8+ T cells from PBMCs, obtained from culture after CMV antigen stimulation. The CDR3 is CASTYPGTPNTGELFF. The CDR3, as DNA: TGTGCCAGCACCTATCCCGGGACACCGAACACCGGGGAGCTGTTTTTT.